This TCR beta chain is from a study of T cells after yellow fever vaccination. V was trimmed by 0 bases and J by 7 bases, leaving 17 bases between them. The germline CDR1 and CDR2 sequences are SGHRS and YFSETQ. The CDR3 loop spans 15 amino acids. One entry per CDR3 protein, called by TCRdb with MiXCR from the 5' RACE reads. The profile shows a few hundred thousand distinct CDR3 sequences, around 21% of them singletons. This clonotype showed up just a few times. The TCR sequence derives from a young man who received the YFV17D yellow fever vaccine. Sequencing was performed on PBMCs, taken 15 days after the yellow fever booster vaccination. This rearrangement joins TRBV5-1 to TRBJ2-7, with a weak D call TRBD1 (6 bases). The CDR3 sequence: CASSLGGPLRREQYF. Written as DNA, the CDR3 is TGCGCCAGCAGCTTGGGGGGGCCCCTCAGAAGGGAGCAGTACTTC.